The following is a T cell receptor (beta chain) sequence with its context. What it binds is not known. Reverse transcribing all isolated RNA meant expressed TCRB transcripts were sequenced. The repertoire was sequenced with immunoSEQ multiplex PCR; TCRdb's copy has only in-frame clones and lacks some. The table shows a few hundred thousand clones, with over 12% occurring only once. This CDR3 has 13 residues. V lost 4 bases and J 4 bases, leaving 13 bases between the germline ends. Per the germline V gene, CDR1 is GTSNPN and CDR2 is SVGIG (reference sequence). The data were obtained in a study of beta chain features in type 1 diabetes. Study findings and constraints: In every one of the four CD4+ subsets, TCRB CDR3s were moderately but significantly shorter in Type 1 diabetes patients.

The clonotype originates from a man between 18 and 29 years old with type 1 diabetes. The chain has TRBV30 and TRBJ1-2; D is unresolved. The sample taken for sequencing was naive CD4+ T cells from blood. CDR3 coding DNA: TGTGCCTGGAATCGAGGGCTGGCCTATGGCTACACCTTC. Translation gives CAWNRGLAYGYTF.